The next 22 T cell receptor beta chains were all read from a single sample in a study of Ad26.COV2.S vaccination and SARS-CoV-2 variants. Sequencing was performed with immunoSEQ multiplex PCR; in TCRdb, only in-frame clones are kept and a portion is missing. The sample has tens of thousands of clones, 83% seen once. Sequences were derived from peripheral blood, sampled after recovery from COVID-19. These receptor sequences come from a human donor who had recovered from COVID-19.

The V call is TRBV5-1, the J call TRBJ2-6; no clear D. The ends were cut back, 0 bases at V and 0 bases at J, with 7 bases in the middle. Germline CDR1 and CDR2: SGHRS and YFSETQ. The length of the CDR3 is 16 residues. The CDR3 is CASSLAPGSGANVLTF. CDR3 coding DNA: TGCGCCAGCAGCTTGGCCCCAGGCTCTGGGGCCAACGTCCTGACTTTC.

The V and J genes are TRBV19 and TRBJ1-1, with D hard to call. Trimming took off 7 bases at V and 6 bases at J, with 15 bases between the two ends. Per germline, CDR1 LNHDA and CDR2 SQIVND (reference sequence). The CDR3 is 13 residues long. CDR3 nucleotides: TGTGCCAGTACCCTCGACCCAGGCGCTGAAGCTTTCTTT. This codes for CASTLDPGAEAFF.

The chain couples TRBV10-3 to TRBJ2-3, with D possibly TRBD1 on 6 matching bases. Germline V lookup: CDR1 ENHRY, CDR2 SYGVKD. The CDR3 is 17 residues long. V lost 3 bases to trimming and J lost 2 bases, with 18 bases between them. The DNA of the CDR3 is TGTGCCATCAGTGACCCCGAGGGGTCAGGGGACACAGATACGCAGTATTTT. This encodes CAISDPEGSGDTDTQYF.

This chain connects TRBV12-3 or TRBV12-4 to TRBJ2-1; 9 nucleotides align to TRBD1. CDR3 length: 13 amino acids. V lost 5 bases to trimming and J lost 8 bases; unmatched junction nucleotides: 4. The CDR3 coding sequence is TGTGCCAGCAGTCCCACAGGGGGCGATGAGCAGTTCTTC. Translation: CASSPTGGDEQFF.

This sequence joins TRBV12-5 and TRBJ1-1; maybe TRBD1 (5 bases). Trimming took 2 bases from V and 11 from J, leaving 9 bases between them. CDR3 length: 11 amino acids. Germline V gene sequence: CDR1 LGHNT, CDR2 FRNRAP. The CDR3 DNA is TGTGCTAGTGGTTTGTCGCGACAGGCTTTCTTT. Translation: CASGLSRQAFF.

The CDR3: CASSLGRRGRETQYF. In nucleotides, the CDR3 is TGTGCCAGCAGCTTGGGGCGAAGGGGCCGGGAGACCCAGTACTTC. The J gene is TRBJ2-5, the V gene TRBV7-2, with D possibly TRBD1 on 5 matching bases. The CDR3 contains 15 residues. Germline CDR1 reads SGHTA; CDR2 reads FQGNSA. Trimming took off 3 bases at V and 5 bases at J, with 16 bases between the two ends.

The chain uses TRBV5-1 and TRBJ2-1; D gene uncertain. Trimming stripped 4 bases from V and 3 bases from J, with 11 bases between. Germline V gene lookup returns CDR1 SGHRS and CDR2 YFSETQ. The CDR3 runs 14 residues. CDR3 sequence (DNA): TGCGCCAGCAGCCTAACGACGGACTACAATGAGCAGTTCTTC. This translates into CASSLTTDYNEQFF.

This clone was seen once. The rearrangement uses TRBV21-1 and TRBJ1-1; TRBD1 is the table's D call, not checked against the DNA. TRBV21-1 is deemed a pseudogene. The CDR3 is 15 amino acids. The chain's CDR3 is CASSRDRGMNTEAFF. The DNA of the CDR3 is TGTGCCAGCAGCAGGGACAGGGGGATGAACACTGAAGCTTTCTTT.

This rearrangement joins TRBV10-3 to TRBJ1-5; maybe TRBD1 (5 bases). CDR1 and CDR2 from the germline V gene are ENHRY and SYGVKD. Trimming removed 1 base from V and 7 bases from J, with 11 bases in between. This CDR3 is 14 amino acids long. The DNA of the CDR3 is TGTGCCATCAGTGAGTATAGGGGTTGGCAGCCCCAGCATTTT. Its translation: CAISEYRGWQPQHF.

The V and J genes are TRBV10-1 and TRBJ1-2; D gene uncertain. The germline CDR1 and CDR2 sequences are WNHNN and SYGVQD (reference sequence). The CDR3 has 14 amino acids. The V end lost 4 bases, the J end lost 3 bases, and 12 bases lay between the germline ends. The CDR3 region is CASSGGWSDYGYTF. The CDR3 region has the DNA TGCGCCAGCAGTGGAGGATGGAGTGACTATGGCTACACCTTC.

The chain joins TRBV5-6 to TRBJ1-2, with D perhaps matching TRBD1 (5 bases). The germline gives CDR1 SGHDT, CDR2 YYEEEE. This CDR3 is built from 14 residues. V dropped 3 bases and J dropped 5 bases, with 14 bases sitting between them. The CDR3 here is CASSSPPGGYGYTF. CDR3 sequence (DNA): TGTGCCAGCAGCTCGCCTCCGGGGGGGTATGGCTACACCTTC. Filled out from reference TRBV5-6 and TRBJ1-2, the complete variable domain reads DAGVTQSPTHLIKTRGQQVTLRCSPKSGHDTVSWYQQALGQGPQFIFQYYEEEERQRGNFPDRFSGHQFPNYSSELNVNALLLGDSALYLCASSSPPGGYGYTFGSGTRLTVV.

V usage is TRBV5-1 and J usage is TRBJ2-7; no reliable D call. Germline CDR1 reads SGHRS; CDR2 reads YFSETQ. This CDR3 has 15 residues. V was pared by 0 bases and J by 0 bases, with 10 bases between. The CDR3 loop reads CASSLGDPSSYEQYV. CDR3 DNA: TGCGCCAGCAGCTTGGGGGATCCTAGCTCCTACGAGCAGTACGTC.

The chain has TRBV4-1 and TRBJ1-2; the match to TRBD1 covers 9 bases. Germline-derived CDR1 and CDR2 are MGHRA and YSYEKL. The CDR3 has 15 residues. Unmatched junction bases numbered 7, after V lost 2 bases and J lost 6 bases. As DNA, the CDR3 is TGCGCCAGCAGCCAATTGTCCGGGACAGGGAATGGCTACACCTTC. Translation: CASSQLSGTGNGYTF.

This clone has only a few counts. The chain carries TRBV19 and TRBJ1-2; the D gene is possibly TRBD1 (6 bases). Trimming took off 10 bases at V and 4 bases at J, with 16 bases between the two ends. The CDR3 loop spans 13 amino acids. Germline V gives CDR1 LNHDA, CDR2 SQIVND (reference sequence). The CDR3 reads CATRTVRTYGYTF. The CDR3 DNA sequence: TGTGCCACCCGGACAGTGAGGACCTATGGCTACACCTTC.

The CDR3 DNA is TGTGCCAGCAGCTTTCGAGGGGGGGCGCGGAATGAAAAACTGTTTTTT. It is translated as CASSFRGGARNEKLFF. The chain has TRBV5-8 and TRBJ1-4; a possible D gene is TRBD1 (6 bases). This CDR3 has 16 residues. V was trimmed by 2 bases and J by 5 bases, leaving 16 bases between them. Looked up from germline, CDR1 is SGHTS and CDR2 is YDEGEE.

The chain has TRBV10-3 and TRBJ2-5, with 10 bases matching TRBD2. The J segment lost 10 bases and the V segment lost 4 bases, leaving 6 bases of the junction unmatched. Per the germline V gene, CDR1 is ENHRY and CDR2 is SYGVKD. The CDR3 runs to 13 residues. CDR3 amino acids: CAISGFEREGQYF. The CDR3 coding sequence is TGTGCCATCAGTGGTTTCGAGCGGGAGGGCCAGTACTTC.

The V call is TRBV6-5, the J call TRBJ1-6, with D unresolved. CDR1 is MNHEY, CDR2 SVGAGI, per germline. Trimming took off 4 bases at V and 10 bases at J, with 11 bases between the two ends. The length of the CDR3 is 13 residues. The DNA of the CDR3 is TGTGCCAGCAGTTCCCAGGTGGAATCACCCCTCCACTTT. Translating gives CASSSQVESPLHF.

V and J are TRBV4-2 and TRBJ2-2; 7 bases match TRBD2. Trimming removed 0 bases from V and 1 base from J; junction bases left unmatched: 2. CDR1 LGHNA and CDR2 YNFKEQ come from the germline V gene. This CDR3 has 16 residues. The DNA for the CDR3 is TGTGCCAGCAGCCAAGAGGCTAGCGGGAACACCGGGGAGCTGTTTTTT. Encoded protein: CASSQEASGNTGELFF.

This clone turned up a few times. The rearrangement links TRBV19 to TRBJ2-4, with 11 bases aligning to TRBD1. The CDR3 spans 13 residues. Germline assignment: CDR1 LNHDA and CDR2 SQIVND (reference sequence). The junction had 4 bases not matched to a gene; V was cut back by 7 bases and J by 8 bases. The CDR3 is CASTGQGGDIQYF. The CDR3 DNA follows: TGTGCCAGTACGGGACAGGGGGGGGACATTCAGTACTTC.

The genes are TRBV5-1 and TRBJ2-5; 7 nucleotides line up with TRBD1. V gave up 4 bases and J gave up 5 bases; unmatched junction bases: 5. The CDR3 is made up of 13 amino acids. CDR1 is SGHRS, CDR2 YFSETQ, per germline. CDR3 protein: CASSPPQGETQYF. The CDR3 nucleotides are TGCGCCAGCAGCCCACCACAGGGGGAGACCCAGTACTTC.

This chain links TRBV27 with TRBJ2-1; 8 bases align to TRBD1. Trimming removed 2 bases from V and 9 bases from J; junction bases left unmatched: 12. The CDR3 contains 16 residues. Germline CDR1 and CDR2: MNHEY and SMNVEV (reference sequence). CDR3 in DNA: TGTGCCAGCAGTTTAAGGGTCGGGACAGGCATAAGTGAGCAGTTCTTC. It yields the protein CASSLRVGTGISEQFF.

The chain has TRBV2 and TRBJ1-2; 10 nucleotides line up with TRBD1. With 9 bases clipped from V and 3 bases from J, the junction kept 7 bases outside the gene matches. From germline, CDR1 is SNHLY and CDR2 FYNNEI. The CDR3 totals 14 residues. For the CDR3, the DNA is TGTGCCAGATACTTAGGACAGGGGGACTATGGCTACACCTTC. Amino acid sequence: CARYLGQGDYGYTF.